The entry below describes one T cell receptor (beta chain). Its specificity is not known. Profiled with immunoSEQ multiplex PCR; TCRdb holds only in-frame clones, not every one. The sample records 70,000 or so clones, about three quarters being singletons. This specimen belongs to a study of T cell responses to AZD1222 COVID-19 vaccine. For the study at large: Recipients boosted at about 4 weeks or about 12 weeks are pooled. General study findings and limits: Reports say nearly half of spike-specific TCRs go after unmutated variant regions.

Germline CDR1 is SGHDT and CDR2 is YYEEEE. This CDR3 is built from 14 residues. V gave up 6 bases and J gave up 2 bases, with 15 bases separating them. The chain joins TRBV5-6 to TRBJ2-7; D perhaps matches TRBD1 (6 bases). The sample in question was peripheral blood, obtained on day 0 of AZD1222 vaccination. The source is an adult in good health. As DNA, the CDR3 is TGTGCCAGCAACGGAGAACGGACAGCCTACGAGCAGTACTTC. This encodes CASNGERTAYEQYF.